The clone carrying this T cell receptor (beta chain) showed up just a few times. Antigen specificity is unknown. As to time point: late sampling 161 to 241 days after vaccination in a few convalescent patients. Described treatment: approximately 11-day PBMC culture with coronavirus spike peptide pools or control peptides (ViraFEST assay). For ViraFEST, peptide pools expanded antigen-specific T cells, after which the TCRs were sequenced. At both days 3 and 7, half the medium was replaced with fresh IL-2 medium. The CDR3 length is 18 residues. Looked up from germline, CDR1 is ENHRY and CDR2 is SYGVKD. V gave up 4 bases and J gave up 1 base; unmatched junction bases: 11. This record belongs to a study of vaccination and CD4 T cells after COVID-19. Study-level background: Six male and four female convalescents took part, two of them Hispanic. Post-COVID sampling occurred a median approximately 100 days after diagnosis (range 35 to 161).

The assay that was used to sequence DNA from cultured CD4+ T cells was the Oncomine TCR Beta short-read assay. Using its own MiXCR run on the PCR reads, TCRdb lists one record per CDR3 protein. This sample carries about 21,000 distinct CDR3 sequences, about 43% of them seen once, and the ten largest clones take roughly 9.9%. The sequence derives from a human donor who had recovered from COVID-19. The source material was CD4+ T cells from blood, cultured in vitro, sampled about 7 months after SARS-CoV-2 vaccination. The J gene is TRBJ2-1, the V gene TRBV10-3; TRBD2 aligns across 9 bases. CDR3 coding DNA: TGTGCCATCAGTGTTTCAGGGTTAGCGGGAGATTCCTACAATGAGCAGTTCTTC. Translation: CAISVSGLAGDSYNEQFF.